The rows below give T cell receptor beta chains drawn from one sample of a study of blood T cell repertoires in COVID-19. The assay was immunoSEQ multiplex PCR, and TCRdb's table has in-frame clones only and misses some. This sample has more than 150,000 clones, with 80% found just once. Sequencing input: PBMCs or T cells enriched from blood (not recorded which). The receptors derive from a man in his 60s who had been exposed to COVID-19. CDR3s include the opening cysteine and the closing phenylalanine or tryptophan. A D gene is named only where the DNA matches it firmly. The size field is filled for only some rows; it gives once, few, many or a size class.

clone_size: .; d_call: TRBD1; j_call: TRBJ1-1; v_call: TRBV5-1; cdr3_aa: CASSSMDRSALGNTEAFF; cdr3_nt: TGCGCCAGCAGCTCCATGGACAGGTCGGCTCTGGGGAACACTGAAGCTTTCTTT
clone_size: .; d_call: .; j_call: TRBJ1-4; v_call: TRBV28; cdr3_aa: CASSLLGTNEKLFF; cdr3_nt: TGTGCCAGCAGTTTACTCGGTACTAATGAAAAACTGTTTTTT
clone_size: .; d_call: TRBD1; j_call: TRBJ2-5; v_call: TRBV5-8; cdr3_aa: CASTLLTGGETQYF; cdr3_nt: TGTGCCAGCACCCTCTTGACAGGGGGTGAGACCCAGTACTTC
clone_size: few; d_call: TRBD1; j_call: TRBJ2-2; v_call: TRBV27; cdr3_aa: CARYPRDSTFANTGELFF; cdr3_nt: TGTGCCAGGTATCCCCGGGACAGCACCTTTGCGAACACCGGGGAGCTGTTTTTT
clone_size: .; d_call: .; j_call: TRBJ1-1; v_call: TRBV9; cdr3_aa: CASSGELQGHEAFF; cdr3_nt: TGTGCCAGCAGCGGTGAATTACAGGGTCATGAAGCTTTCTTT
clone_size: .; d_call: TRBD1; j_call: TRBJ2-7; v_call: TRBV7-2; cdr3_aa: CASSQVGTGGLQEQYF; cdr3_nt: TGTGCCAGCAGCCAGGTTGGGACAGGGGGATTACAGGAGCAGTACTTC
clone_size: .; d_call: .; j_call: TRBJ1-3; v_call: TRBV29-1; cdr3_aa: CSVGDTPLGNTIYF; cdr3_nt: TGCAGCGTTGGGGACACGCCGCTCGGAAACACCATATATTTT
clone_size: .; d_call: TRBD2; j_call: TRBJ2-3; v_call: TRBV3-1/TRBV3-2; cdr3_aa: CASSQGLAGEGDTQYF; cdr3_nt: TGTGCCAGCAGCCAAGGACTAGCGGGAGAGGGAGATACGCAGTATTTT
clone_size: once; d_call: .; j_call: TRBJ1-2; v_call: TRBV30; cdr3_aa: CACRGVPGYTF; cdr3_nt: TGTGCCTGCCGCGGAGTCCCTGGCTACACCTTC
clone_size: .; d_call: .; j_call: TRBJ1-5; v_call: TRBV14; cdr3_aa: CASGDRNQPQHF; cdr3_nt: TGTGCCAGCGGCGACAGGAATCAGCCCCAGCATTTT
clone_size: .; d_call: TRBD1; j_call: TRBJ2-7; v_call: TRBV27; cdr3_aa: CASSPWTGSYEQYF; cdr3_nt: TGTGCCAGCAGTCCGTGGACAGGCTCCTACGAGCAGTACTTC
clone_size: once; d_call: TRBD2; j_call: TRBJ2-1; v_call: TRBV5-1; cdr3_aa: CASSRASGRYEQFF; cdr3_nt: TGCGCCAGCAGTAGGGCTAGCGGGAGATATGAGCAGTTCTTC
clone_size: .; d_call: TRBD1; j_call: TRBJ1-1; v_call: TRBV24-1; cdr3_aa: CATSSEGADTEAFF; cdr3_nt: TGTGCCACCAGTTCTGAGGGGGCGGACACTGAAGCTTTCTTT
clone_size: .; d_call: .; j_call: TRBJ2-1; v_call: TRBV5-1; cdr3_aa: CASSLAQLRGNEQFF; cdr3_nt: TGCGCCAGCAGCTTGGCCCAACTCCGGGGCAATGAGCAGTTCTTC
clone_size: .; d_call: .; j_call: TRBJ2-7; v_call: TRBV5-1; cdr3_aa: CASSWKGVSYEQYF; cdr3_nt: TGCGCCAGCAGCTGGAAGGGAGTATCGTACGAGCAGTACTTC
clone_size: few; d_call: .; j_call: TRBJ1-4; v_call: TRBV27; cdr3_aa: CASSLTSWSNEKLFF; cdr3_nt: TGTGCCAGCAGTTTAACATCGTGGTCTAATGAAAAACTGTTTTTT
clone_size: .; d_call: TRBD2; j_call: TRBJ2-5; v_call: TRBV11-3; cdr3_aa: CASSLGSGRGGETQYF; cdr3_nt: TGTGCCAGCAGCTTAGGTAGCGGGAGAGGAGGGGAGACCCAGTACTTC
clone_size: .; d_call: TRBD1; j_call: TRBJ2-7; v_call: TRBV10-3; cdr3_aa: CAIRDRVGYEQYF; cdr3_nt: TGTGCCATCAGGGACAGGGTTGGATACGAGCAGTACTTC
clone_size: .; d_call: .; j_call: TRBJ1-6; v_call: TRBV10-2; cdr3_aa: CASSESTRGTLHF; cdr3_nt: TGCGCCAGCAGTGAGTCGACACGGGGGACCCTCCACTTT
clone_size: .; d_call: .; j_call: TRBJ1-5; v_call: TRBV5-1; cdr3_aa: CASSLEAGVSNQPQHF; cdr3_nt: TGCGCCAGCAGCTTGGAGGCAGGGGTTAGCAATCAGCCCCAGCATTTT
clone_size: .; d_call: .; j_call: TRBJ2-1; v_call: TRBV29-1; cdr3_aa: CSVDGQGPTDYNEQFF; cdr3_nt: TGCAGCGTTGACGGGCAGGGGCCCACCGACTACAATGAGCAGTTCTTC
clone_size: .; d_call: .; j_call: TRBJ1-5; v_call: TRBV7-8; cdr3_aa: CASSPTGISNQPQHF; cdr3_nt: TGTGCCAGCAGCCCGACGGGAATTAGCAATCAGCCCCAGCATTTT
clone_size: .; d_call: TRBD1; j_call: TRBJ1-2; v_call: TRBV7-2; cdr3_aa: CASSNAGTGGYGYTF; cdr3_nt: TGTGCCAGCAGCAACGCCGGGACAGGGGGCTATGGCTACACCTTC
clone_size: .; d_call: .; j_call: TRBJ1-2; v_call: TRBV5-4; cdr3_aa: CASQEPGRDGYTF; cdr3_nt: TGTGCCAGCCAGGAACCCGGCAGGGATGGCTACACCTTC
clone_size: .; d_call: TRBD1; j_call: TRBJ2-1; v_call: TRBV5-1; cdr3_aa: CASSFRTGQEFLDEQFF; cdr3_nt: TGCGCCAGCAGCTTTCGAACCGGACAGGAGTTTTTGGATGAGCAGTTCTTC
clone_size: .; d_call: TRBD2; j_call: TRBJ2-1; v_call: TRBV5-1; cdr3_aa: CASSMGLAYNEQFF; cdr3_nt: TGCGCCAGCAGCATGGGACTAGCGTACAATGAGCAGTTCTTC
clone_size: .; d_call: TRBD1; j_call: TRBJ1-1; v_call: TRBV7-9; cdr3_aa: CASSFPTGGMNTEAFF; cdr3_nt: TGTGCCAGCAGCTTCCCGACAGGGGGAATGAACACTGAAGCTTTCTTT
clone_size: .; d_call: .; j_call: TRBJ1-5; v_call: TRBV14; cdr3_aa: CASSQDGDGLRAQHF; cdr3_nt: TGTGCCAGCAGCCAAGATGGAGACGGACTTCGTGCCCAGCATTTT
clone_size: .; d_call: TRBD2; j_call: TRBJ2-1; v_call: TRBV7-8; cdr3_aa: CASSWREGPYNEQFF; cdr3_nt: TGTGCCAGCAGCTGGCGGGAGGGGCCCTACAATGAGCAGTTCTTC
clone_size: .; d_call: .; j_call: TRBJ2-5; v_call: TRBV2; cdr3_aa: CASSLLQETQYF; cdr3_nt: TGTGCCAGCAGTCTTCTCCAAGAGACCCAGTACTTC
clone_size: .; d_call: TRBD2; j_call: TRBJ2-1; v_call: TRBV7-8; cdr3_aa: CASSPQAGVRDEQFF; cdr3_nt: TGTGCCAGCAGCCCCCAGGCGGGAGTAAGGGATGAGCAGTTCTTC
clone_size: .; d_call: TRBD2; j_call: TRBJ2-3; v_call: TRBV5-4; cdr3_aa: CASSLGGGRATDTQYF; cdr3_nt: TGTGCCAGCAGCTTGGGGGGCGGGAGGGCGACAGATACGCAGTATTTT
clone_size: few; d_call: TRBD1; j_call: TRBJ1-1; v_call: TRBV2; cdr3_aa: CASSVGTVAFF; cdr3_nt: TGTGCCAGCAGTGTGGGGACAGTAGCTTTCTTT
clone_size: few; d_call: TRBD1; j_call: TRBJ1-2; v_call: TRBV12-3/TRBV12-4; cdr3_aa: CASRVTGGRGYTF; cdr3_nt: TGTGCCAGCAGGGTAACAGGGGGCCGGGGCTACACCTTC
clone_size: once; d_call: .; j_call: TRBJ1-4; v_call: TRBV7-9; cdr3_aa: CASSAEPNEKLFF; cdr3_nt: TGTGCCAGCAGCGCGGAACCTAATGAAAAACTGTTTTTT
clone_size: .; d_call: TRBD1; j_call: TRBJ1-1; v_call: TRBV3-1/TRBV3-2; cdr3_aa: CASSQGQTKAFF; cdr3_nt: TGTGCCAGCAGCCAGGGACAGACTAAAGCTTTCTTT
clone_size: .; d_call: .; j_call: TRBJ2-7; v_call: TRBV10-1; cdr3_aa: CASSETGWGYEQYF; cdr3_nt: TGCGCCAGCAGTGAGACAGGGTGGGGATACGAGCAGTACTTC
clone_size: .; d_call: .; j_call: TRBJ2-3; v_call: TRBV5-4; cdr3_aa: CASSLGGPDTQYF; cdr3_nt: TGTGCCAGCAGCTTGGGAGGCCCAGATACGCAGTATTTT
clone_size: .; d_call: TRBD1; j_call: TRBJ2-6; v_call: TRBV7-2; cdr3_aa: CASPSPPGQGSGANVLTF; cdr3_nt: TGTGCCAGCCCCTCCCCCCCGGGACAGGGGTCTGGGGCCAACGTCCTGACTTTC
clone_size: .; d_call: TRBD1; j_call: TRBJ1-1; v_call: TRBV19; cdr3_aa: CASSPRTGMNTEAFF; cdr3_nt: TGTGCCAGTAGTCCACGGACAGGCATGAACACTGAAGCTTTCTTT
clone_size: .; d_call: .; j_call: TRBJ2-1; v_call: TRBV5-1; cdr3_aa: CASARLALQFF; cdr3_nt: TGCGCCAGTGCTCGCTTAGCCTTACAGTTCTTC
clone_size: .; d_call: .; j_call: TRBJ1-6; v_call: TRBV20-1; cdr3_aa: CSASPQGTNSPLHF; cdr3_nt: TGCAGTGCTAGTCCACAGGGAACGAATTCACCCCTCCACTTT
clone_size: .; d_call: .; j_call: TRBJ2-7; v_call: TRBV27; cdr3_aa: CASSLGASYEQYF; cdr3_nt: TGTGCCAGCAGTTTGGGGGCTTCCTACGAGCAGTACTTC
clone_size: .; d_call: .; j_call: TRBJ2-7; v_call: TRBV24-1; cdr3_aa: CATSDFDSGYYEQYF; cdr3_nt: TGTGCCACCAGTGATTTCGATAGCGGATACTACGAGCAGTACTTC
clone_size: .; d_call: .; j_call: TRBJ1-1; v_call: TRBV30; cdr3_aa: CAWSVTPWNTEAFF; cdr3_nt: TGTGCCTGGAGTGTAACACCCTGGAACACTGAAGCTTTCTTT
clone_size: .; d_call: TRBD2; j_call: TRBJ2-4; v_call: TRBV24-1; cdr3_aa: CATSDAGGAKNIQYF; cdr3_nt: TGTGCCACCAGTGACGCGGGAGGTGCCAAAAACATTCAGTACTTC
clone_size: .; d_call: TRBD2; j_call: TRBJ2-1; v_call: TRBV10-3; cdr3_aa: CATTPLAANNEQFF; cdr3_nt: TGTGCCACCACACCCCTAGCGGCCAACAATGAGCAGTTCTTC
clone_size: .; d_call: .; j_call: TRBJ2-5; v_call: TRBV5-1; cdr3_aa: CASSLEQGRETQYF; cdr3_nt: TGCGCCAGCAGCTTGGAACAGGGCCGAGAGACCCAGTACTTC
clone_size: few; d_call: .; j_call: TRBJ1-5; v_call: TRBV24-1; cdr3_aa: CATSGGSNQPQHF; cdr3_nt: TGTGCCACCAGTGGAGGTAGCAATCAGCCCCAGCATTTT
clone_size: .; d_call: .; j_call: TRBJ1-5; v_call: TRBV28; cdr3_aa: CASSLAGYQPQHF; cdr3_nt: TGTGCCAGCAGTTTAGCAGGGTATCAGCCCCAGCATTTT